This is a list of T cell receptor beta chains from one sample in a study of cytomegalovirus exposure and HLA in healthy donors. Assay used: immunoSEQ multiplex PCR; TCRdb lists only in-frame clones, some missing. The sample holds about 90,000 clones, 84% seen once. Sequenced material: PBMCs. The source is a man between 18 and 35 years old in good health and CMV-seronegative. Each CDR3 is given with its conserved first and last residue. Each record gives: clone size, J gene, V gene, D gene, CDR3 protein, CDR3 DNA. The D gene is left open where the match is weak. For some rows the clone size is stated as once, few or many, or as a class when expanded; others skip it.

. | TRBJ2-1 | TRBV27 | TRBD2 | CASSLSPSGSNEQFF | TGTGCCAGCAGTTTAAGCCCTAGCGGGAGCAATGAGCAGTTCTTC
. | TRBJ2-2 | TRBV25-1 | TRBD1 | CASRDRGNTGELFF | TGTGCCAGCAGGGACAGGGGGAACACCGGGGAGCTGTTTTTT
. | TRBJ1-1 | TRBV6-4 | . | CASRGQNTEAFF | TGTGCCAGCAGAGGACAGAACACTGAAGCTTTCTTT
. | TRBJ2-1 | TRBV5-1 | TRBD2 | CASSLASGTKYNEQFF | TGCGCCAGCAGCCTGGCCAGCGGGACGAAGTACAATGAGCAGTTCTTC
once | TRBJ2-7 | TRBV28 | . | CASGDFYSYEQYF | TGTGCCAGTGGGGACTTCTACTCCTACGAGCAGTACTTC
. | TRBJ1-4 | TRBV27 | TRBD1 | CASSGTGWEKLFF | TGTGCCAGCAGTGGGACAGGGTGGGAAAAACTGTTTTTT
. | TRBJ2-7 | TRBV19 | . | CASSIEGVAVEQYF | TGTGCCAGTAGTATAGAGGGAGTCGCCGTCGAGCAGTACTTC
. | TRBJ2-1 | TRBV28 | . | CASSLSADEQFF | TGTGCCAGCAGTTTATCAGCGGATGAGCAGTTCTTC
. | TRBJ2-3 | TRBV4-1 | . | CASSRVEADTQYF | TGCGCCAGCAGCCGGGTCGAGGCAGATACGCAGTATTTT
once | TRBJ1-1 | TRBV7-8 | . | CASSPLEGQNTEAFF | TGTGCCAGCAGCCCCCTTGAGGGACAGAACACTGAAGCTTTCTTT
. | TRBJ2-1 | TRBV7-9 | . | CASNYRKDGGYEQFF | TGTGCCAGCAACTACCGGAAGGACGGCGGGTATGAGCAGTTCTTC
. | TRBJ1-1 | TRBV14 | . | CASNPAGDTEAFF | TGTGCCAGCAACCCTGCAGGGGACACTGAAGCTTTCTTT
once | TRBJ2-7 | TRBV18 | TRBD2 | CASSPGGLTYEQYF | TGTGCCAGCTCACCAGGGGGACTAACCTACGAGCAGTACTTC
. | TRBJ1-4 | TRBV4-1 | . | CASSHGSDRNEKLFF | TGCGCCAGCAGCCACGGATCGGACAGAAATGAAAAACTGTTTTTT
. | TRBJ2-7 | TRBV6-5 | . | CASLDNTLGEQYF | TGTGCTTCGCTAGATAACACCCTCGGCGAGCAGTACTTC
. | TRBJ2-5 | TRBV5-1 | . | CASSLDGIGAKETQYF | TGCGCCAGCAGCTTGGACGGCATCGGAGCGAAAGAGACCCAGTACTTC
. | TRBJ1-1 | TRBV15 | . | CATSPLVRGGVNTEAFF | TGTGCCACCAGCCCACTGGTGAGGGGCGGGGTGAACACTGAAGCTTTCTTT
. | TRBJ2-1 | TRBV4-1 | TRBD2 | CASSQEVTSGSLDEQFF | TGCGCCAGCAGCCAAGAGGTGACTAGCGGGAGCCTAGATGAGCAGTTCTTC
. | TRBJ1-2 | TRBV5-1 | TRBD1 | CASSAGQTNYGYTF | TGCGCCAGCAGCGCGGGACAGACCAACTATGGCTACACCTTC
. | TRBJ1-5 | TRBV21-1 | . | CASSRCQGIWSQPQHF | TGTGCCAGCAGCAGATGTCAGGGTATTTGGAGTCAGCCCCAGCATTTT
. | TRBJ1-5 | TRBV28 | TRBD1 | CASSWDRGINQPQHF | TGTGCCAGCAGTTGGGACAGGGGCATCAATCAGCCCCAGCATTTT
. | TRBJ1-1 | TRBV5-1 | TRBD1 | CASSFRQGTEAFF | TGCGCCAGCAGCTTCAGACAGGGCACTGAAGCTTTCTTT
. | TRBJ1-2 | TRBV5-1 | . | CASSLGALGYTF | TGCGCCAGCAGCTTGGGGGCCCTTGGCTACACCTTC
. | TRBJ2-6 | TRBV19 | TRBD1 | CASSMGTGVSGANVLTF | TGTGCCAGTAGTATGGGGACAGGGGTGTCTGGGGCCAACGTCCTGACTTTC
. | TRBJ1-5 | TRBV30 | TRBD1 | CAWSVVRGRFSNQPQHF | TGTGCCTGGAGTGTGGTCAGGGGGAGATTTAGCAATCAGCCCCAGCATTTT
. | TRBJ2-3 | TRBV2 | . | CASSEPSLNPDTQYF | TGTGCCAGCAGTGAACCGAGTTTGAATCCAGATACGCAGTATTTT
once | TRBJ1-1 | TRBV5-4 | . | CASLKKQGPNTEAFF | TGTGCCAGCCTCAAAAAGCAGGGCCCGAACACTGAAGCTTTCTTT
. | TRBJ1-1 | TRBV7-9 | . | CASSPSHRTVAFF | TGTGCCAGCAGCCCCTCCCATAGAACGGTAGCTTTCTTT
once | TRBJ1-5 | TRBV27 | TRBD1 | CASSSDRGGNQPQHF | TGTGCCAGCAGTTCGGACAGGGGAGGGAATCAGCCCCAGCATTTT
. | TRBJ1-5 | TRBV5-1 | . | CASSPGNTQPQHF | TGCGCCAGCAGCCCGGGAAATACTCAGCCCCAGCATTTT
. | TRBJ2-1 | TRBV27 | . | CASSLAQRGWRDEQFF | TGTGCCAGCAGTTTGGCACAGAGGGGTTGGAGGGATGAGCAGTTCTTC
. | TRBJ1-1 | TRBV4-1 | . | CASSQGGTGRRGAFF | TGCGCCAGCAGCCAAGGAGGAACAGGGCGGCGAGGAGCTTTCTTT
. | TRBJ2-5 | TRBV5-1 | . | CASSFPDSRGETQYF | TGCGCCAGCAGCTTTCCGGACAGTCGAGGGGAGACCCAGTACTTC
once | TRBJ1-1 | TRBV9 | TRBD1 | CASSAHEGASTEAFF | TGTGCCAGCAGTGCTCACGAGGGGGCGAGCACTGAAGCTTTCTTT
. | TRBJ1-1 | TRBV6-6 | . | CASRNSGGRAFF | TGTGCCAGCAGAAACTCGGGTGGGAGGGCTTTCTTT
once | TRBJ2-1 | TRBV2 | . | CASILTNEQFF | TGTGCCAGCATCCTGACTAATGAGCAGTTCTTC
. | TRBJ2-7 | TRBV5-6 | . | CASSPGHSYEQYF | TGTGCCAGCAGCCCGGGACATTCCTACGAGCAGTACTTC
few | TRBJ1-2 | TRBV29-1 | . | CSVGGTVFEGYTF | TGCAGCGTTGGCGGGACCGTCTTCGAGGGCTACACCTTC
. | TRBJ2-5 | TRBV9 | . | CASSPQPGETQYF | TGTGCCAGCAGCCCCCAGCCGGGGGAGACCCAGTACTTC
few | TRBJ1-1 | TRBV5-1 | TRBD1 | CASSATGAWTEAFF | TGCGCCAGCAGCGCGACAGGGGCTTGGACTGAAGCTTTCTTT
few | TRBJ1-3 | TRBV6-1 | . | CASSESGRNTIYF | TGTGCCAGCAGTGAATCGGGTAGAAACACCATATATTTT
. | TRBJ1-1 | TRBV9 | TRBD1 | CASSALSDRAGSEAFF | TGTGCCAGCAGCGCGCTGTCGGACAGGGCGGGGTCTGAAGCTTTCTTT
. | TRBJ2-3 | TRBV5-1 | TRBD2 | CASSSGGGLGTDTQYF | TGCGCCAGCAGCTCCGGGGGGGGGCTGGGTACAGATACGCAGTATTTT
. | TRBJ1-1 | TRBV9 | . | CASSALPTANTEAFF | TGTGCCAGCAGTGCCCTCCCAACTGCAAACACTGAAGCTTTCTTT
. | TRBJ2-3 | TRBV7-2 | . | CASSLWRQGPDTQYF | TGTGCCAGCAGCTTATGGAGGCAGGGGCCAGATACGCAGTATTTT
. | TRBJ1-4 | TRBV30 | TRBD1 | CAWSRGPNEKLFF | TGTGCCTGGAGCAGGGGGCCTAATGAAAAACTGTTTTTT
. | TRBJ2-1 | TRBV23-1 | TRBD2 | CASSQRLAGAGEQFF | TGCGCCAGCAGTCAAAGGCTAGCGGGAGCCGGTGAGCAGTTCTTC